This TCR beta chain was captured by sequencing in a study of T cell changes during pregnancy in multiple sclerosis. Data came from immunoSEQ multiplex PCR; TCRdb stores just in-frame clones and leaves some out. Counted here are approximately 74,000 clones, approximately 92% occurring once; the ten biggest clones make up about 2.5%. This clonotype originated in a female donor with multiple sclerosis, enrolled in a pregnancy study. The source material was peripheral blood, sampled before pregnancy.

DNA for the CDR3: TGTGCCAGCAGCTTGAGCAAGGGGCCAGGAGCCAAAAACATTCAGTACTTC. Translating gives CASSLSKGPGAKNIQYF. V is TRBV5-8 and J is TRBJ2-4; the D gene is possibly TRBD1 (5 bases). The ends were cut back, 1 base at V and 0 bases at J, with 14 bases in the middle. This CDR3 is built from 17 residues. Germline lookup yields CDR1 SGHTS and CDR2 YDEGEE.